This is a list of T cell receptor beta chains from one sample in a study of blood T cell repertoires in COVID-19. The table came from immunoSEQ multiplex PCR; TCRdb's copy has only in-frame clones and leaves some out. The sample records roughly 350,000 clones, 75% to 90% being singletons. Sequenced sample: peripheral blood. The source is a woman between 50 and 59 years old with COVID-19, enrolled during active disease. The CDR3 runs from the conserved cysteine through the conserved F or W. A D gene is named only where the DNA matches it firmly. The listing skips clone size in some rows; elsewhere it reads once, few, many or a size class.

v_gene	j_gene	d_gene	abundance	CDR3aa	CDR3nt
TRBV5-1	TRBJ2-3	TRBD2	-	CASSHELAGWGDTQYF	TGCGCCAGCAGCCACGAACTAGCGGGCTGGGGTGATACGCAGTATTTT
TRBV27	TRBJ2-6	TRBD1	-	CASSSGQGLSGANVLTF	TGTGCCAGCAGTTCGGGACAGGGGCTCTCTGGGGCCAACGTCCTGACTTTC
TRBV19	TRBJ1-1	TRBD1	-	CASNPGTENTEAFF	TGTGCCAGTAACCCCGGGACAGAGAACACTGAAGCTTTCTTT
TRBV5-5	TRBJ1-1	TRBD1	-	CASSYRGLLTEAFF	TGTGCCAGCAGCTACAGGGGCCTTCTTACTGAAGCTTTCTTT
TRBV5-1	TRBJ2-1	TRBD1	-	CASSPGQGAYNEQFF	TGCGCCAGCAGCCCGGGACAGGGTGCCTACAATGAGCAGTTCTTC
TRBV2	TRBJ2-3	TRBD1	-	CASRNMPEDRGDTQYF	TGTGCCAGCAGGAATATGCCGGAGGACAGGGGGGATACGCAGTATTTT
TRBV15	TRBJ2-1	-	few	CATSRDRSGDEQFF	TGTGCCACCAGCAGAGATAGGTCGGGGGATGAGCAGTTCTTC
TRBV19	TRBJ1-4	-	-	CASSIYRDTNEKLFF	TGTGCCAGTAGTATCTACAGGGACACTAATGAAAAACTGTTTTTT
TRBV2	TRBJ2-7	TRBD2	-	CASKEELAEDYEQYF	TGTGCCAGCAAAGAGGAGCTAGCGGAAGACTACGAGCAGTACTTC
TRBV19	TRBJ2-5	-	-	CASSISVVPETQYF	TGTGCCAGTAGTATATCGGTAGTCCCAGAGACCCAGTACTTC